This TCR beta chain was sequenced in a study of circulating CD8 cells and anti-PD-1 response in melanoma. General study findings and limits: Diversity ranked highest in DNEG and lowest in TIGIT subsets. Expanded sorted subsets were checked for tumor reactivity using peptides.

CDR3 length: 15 amino acids. Unmatched junction bases numbered 7, after V lost 5 bases and J lost 4 bases. To note about this clonotype: Its antigen remains unknown.

The QIAseq Immune Repertoire TCR panel built the libraries from roughly 15 ng of total RNA. TCRdb ran MiXCR on the reads and lists one entry per CDR3 protein. The sample shows 1,100 to 1,500 distinct CDR3 sequences, 7.5% to 9.5% of them seen only once. Live CD3+CD8+TCRalphabeta+ cells were sorted into four subsets by PD-1 and/or TIGIT. This clonotype was obtained from a human donor with melanoma. The specimen comprised CD8+ T cells from PBMCs, sampled at baseline or after one month of anti-PD-1 therapy (not recorded which). The V gene is TRBV12-3 or TRBV12-4, the J gene TRBJ2-3, with 9 bases lining up with TRBD1. Here the CDR3 DNA reads TGTGCCAGCAGTCCAGACAGGGGGATGGCAGATACGCAGTATTTT. It translates to CASSPDRGMADTQYF.